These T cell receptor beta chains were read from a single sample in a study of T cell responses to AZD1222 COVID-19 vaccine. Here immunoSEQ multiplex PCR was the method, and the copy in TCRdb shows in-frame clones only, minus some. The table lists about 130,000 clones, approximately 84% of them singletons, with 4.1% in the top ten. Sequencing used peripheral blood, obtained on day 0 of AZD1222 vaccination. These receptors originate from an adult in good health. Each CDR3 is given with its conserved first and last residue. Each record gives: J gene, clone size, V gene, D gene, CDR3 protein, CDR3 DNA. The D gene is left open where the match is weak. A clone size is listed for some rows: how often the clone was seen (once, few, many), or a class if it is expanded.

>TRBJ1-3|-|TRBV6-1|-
CASSEEPDSSGNTIYF
TGTGCCAGCAGTGAAGAGCCCGATAGCTCTGGAAACACCATATATTTT
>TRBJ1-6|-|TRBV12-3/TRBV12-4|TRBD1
CASSDRGNSPLHF
TGTGCCAGCAGCGACAGGGGTAATTCACCCCTCCACTTT
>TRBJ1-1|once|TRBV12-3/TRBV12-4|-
CASSLLKDTEAFF
TGTGCCAGCAGCCTTCTCAAGGACACTGAAGCTTTCTTT
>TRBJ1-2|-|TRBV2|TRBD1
CASSTQGAEYGYTF
TGTGCCAGCAGTACCCAGGGGGCGGAGTATGGCTACACCTTC
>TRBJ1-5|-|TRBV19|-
CASSIVRTGDQPQHF
TGTGCCAGTAGTATAGTGAGGACGGGGGATCAGCCCCAGCATTTT
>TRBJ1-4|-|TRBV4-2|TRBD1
CASSQGGQGATNEKLFF
TGTGCCAGCAGCCAAGGGGGACAGGGGGCAACTAATGAAAAACTGTTTTTT
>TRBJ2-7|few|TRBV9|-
CASSVGASSYEQYF
TGTGCCAGCAGCGTAGGGGCCAGCTCCTACGAGCAGTACTTC
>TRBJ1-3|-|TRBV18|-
CASSPPFKQSGNTIYF
TGTGCCAGCTCACCACCGTTTAAACAGTCTGGAAACACCATATATTTT
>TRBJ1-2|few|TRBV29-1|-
CSVPGFYGYTF
TGCAGCGTCCCGGGGTTCTATGGCTACACCTTC
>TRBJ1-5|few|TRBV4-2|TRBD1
CASSQGKGGQGGQPQHF
TGTGCCAGCAGCCAAGGAAAGGGGGGACAGGGAGGTCAGCCCCAGCATTTT
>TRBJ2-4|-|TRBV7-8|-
CASSPEGAKNIQYF
TGTGCCAGCAGCCCCGAGGGAGCCAAAAACATTCAGTACTTC
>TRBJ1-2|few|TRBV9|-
CASTPDISSGYTF
TGTGCCAGCACCCCGGACATCTCGAGTGGCTACACCTTC
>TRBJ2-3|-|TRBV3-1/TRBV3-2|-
CASSKDGGTDTQYF
TGTGCCAGCAGCAAGGACGGAGGCACAGATACGCAGTATTTT
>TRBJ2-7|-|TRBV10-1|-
CASILANEQYF
-
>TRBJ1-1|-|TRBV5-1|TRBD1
CASSPPRDSYTEAFF
TGCGCCAGCAGCCCCCCCCGGGACAGTTACACTGAAGCTTTCTTT
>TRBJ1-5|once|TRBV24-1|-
CATSEGEWGNQPQHF
TGTGCCACCAGTGAAGGGGAGTGGGGCAATCAGCCCCAGCATTTT
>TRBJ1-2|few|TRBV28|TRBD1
CASSPSDRERGYTF
TGTGCCAGCAGCCCCAGTGACAGGGAGCGAGGCTACACCTTC